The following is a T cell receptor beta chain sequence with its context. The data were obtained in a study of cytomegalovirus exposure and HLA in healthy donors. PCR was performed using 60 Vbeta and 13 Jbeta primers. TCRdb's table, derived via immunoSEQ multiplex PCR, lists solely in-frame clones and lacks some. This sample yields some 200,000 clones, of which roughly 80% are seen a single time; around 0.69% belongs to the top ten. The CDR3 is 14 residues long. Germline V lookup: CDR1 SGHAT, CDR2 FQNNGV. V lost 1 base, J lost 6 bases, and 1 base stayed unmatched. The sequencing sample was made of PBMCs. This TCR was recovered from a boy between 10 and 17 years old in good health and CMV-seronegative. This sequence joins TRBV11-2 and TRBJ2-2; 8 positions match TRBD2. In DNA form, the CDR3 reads TGTGCCAGCAGCTTAGCGGGAGGGCCCGGGGAGCTGTTTTTT. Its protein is CASSLAGGPGELFF.